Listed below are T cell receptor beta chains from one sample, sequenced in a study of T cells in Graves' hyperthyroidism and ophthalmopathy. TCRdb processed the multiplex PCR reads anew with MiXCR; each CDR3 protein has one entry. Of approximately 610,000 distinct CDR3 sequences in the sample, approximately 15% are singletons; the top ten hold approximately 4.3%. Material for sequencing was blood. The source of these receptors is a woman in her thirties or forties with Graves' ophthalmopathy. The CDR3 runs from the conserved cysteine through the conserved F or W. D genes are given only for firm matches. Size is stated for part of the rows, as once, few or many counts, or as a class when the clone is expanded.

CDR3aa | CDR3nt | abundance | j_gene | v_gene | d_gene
CASSLAWRGANQPQHF | TGTGCCAGCAGTTTAGCGTGGCGGGGGGCCAATCAGCCCCAGCATTTT | many | TRBJ1-5 | TRBV12-3/TRBV12-4 | NA
CASSPEPIAGLLYEQYF | TGTGCCAGCAGCCCCGAACCGATAGCGGGCCTGCTCTACGAGCAGTACTTC | many | TRBJ2-7 | TRBV6-2/TRBV6-3 | TRBD2
CASSVVGGAYGYTF | TGTGCCAGCAGCGTAGTAGGGGGCGCTTATGGCTACACCTTC | many | TRBJ1-2 | TRBV9 | TRBD1
CASSADFLANTGELFF | TGTGCCAGCAGTGCTGACTTTCTCGCGAACACCGGGGAGCTGTTTTTT | many | TRBJ2-2 | TRBV6-1 | NA
CASSLSAGVTPYEQYF | TGTGCCAGCAGCCTCTCAGCGGGAGTTACCCCCTACGAGCAGTACTTC | many | TRBJ2-7 | TRBV9 | TRBD2
CACRPGPNYGYTF | TGTGCCTGCAGACCGGGGCCAAACTATGGCTACACCTTC | many | TRBJ1-2 | TRBV30 | NA
CSVVSGIGQYF | TGCAGCGTTGTTTCAGGGATCGGGCAGTACTTC | NA | TRBJ2-7 | TRBV29-1 | NA
CASSQAGATRGKLFF | TGTGCCAGCAGCCAAGCGGGAGCAACGAGGGGAAAACTGTTTTTT | many | TRBJ1-4 | TRBV14 | NA
CSAIQGARNTEAFF | TGCAGTGCCATACAGGGGGCTCGGAACACTGAAGCTTTCTTT | many | TRBJ1-1 | TRBV20-1 | TRBD1
CASSGLAGMAETQYF | TGTGCCAGCAGCGGGCTAGCGGGAATGGCAGAGACCCAGTACTTC | NA | TRBJ2-5 | TRBV27 | TRBD2
CASRGDKVYSNQPQHF | TGTGCCAGCAGAGGGGACAAAGTTTATAGCAATCAGCCCCAGCATTTT | many | TRBJ1-5 | TRBV6-1 | NA
CASSGRDYEQYF | TGTGCCAGCAGCGGGAGAGATTACGAGCAGTACTTC | NA | TRBJ2-7 | TRBV12-3/TRBV12-4 | NA
CASSLPRHLSSYEQYF | TGTGCCAGCAGCTTGCCCCGACACCTCAGCTCCTACGAGCAGTACTTC | NA | TRBJ2-7 | TRBV11-2 | NA
CASSIAERDTGELFF | TGTGCCAGTAGTATAGCGGAGAGGGACACCGGGGAGCTGTTTTTT | few | TRBJ2-2 | TRBV19 | NA
CASSLALGDRGINQPQHF | TGTGCCAGCAGCTTAGCGTTGGGAGACAGGGGTATCAATCAGCCCCAGCATTTT | many | TRBJ1-5 | TRBV7-6 | TRBD1
CASTTGRNTEAFF | TGTGCCAGCACCACAGGACGGAACACTGAAGCTTTCTTT | many | TRBJ1-1 | TRBV6-1 | NA
CASAPSWSYGNQPQHF | TGTGCCAGCGCCCCCTCCTGGTCCTACGGCAATCAGCCCCAGCATTTT | many | TRBJ1-5 | TRBV12-3/TRBV12-4 | NA
CASRGSGRPQETQYF | TGTGCCAGCAGGGGTAGCGGGAGGCCCCAAGAGACCCAGTACTTC | many | TRBJ2-5 | TRBV28 | TRBD2
CASSPMGALYEQYF | TGTGCCAGCAGTCCCATGGGAGCCCTCTACGAGCAGTACTTC | many | TRBJ2-7 | TRBV12-3/TRBV12-4 | NA
CASSSDREGHETQYF | TGTGCCAGCAGCTCAGACAGGGAAGGGCATGAGACCCAGTACTTC | NA | TRBJ2-5 | TRBV7-9 | TRBD1
CASSLSLAEALAKNIQYF | TGTGCCAGCAGCTTATCGCTAGCGGAGGCTCTAGCCAAAAACATTCAGTACTTC | NA | TRBJ2-4 | TRBV7-2 | TRBD2
CASSQAGGRGGPLQETQYF | TGTGCCAGCAGCCAAGCAGGGGGTCGCGGGGGCCCTCTCCAAGAGACCCAGTACTTC | NA | TRBJ2-5 | TRBV6-1 | NA
CAWSHGREFNEQYF | TGTGCCTGGAGTCATGGGCGGGAGTTTAACGAGCAGTACTTC | few | TRBJ2-7 | TRBV30 | TRBD2